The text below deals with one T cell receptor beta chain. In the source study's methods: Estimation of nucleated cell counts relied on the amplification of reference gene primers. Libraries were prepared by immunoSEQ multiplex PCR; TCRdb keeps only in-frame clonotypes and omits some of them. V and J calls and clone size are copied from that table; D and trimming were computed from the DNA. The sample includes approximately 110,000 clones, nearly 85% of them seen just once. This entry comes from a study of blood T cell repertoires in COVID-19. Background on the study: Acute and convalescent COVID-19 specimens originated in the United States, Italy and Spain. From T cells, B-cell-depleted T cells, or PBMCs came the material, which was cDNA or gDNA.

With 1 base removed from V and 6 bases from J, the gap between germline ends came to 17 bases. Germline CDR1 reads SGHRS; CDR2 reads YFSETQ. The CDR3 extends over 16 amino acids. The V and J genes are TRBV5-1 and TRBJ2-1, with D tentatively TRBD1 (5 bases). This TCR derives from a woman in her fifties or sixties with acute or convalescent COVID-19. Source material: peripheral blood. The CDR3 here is CASSLNPPPRVNEQFF. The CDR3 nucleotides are TGCGCCAGCAGCTTGAACCCTCCACCCAGGGTCAATGAGCAGTTCTTC. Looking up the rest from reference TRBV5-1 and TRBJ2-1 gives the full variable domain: KAGVTQTPRYLIKTRGQQVTLSCSPISGHRSVSWYQQTPGQGLQFLFEYFSETQRNKGNFPGRFSGRQFSNSRSEMNVSTLELGDSALYLCASSLNPPPRVNEQFFGPGTRLTVL.